The rows below give T cell receptor beta chains drawn from one sample of a study of blood T cell repertoires in COVID-19. The protocol was immunoSEQ multiplex PCR, while the TCRdb copy is restricted to in-frame clones and leaves out a portion. The sample contains approximately 240,000 clones, about 85% of which appear only once. The source material was peripheral blood. These receptors came from a woman aged 18 to 35 who had recovered from COVID-19. CDR3s include the opening cysteine and the closing phenylalanine or tryptophan. A D gene is named only where the DNA matches it firmly. Size tells how often a clone was seen (once, few, many) or the class of an expanded clone, and some rows leave it out.

15	TRBD2	TRBJ2-7	-	TRBV4-3	TGCGCCAGCAGCCAAGATGGCGGGGGGCTCTACGAGCAGTACTTC	CASSQDGGGLYEQYF
16	-	TRBJ2-2	-	TRBV27	TGTGCCAGCAGTCAATGGGCGTATTCGAACACCGGGGAGCTGTTTTTT	CASSQWAYSNTGELFF
13	-	TRBJ1-1	-	TRBV29-1	TGCAGCCCGTTAAAAGGGGGGGGAACTGAAGCTTTCTTT	CSPLKGGGTEAFF
12	-	TRBJ2-3	-	TRBV6-5	TGTGCCAGCAGGCGAAAGTCAGATACGCAGTATTTT	CASRRKSDTQYF
15	-	TRBJ2-4	once	TRBV5-6	TGTGCCAGCAGCTTGGTGGCAGGAGCCAAAAACATTCAGTACTTC	CASSLVAGAKNIQYF
14	TRBD1	TRBJ2-1	-	TRBV27	TGTGCCAGCAGCACCGGGACAGGGGGCAACGAGCAGTTCTTC	CASSTGTGGNEQFF
14	TRBD2	TRBJ2-7	-	TRBV4-3	TGCGCCAGCAGCCAGCTAGCGGGAGTTCACGAGCAGTACTTC	CASSQLAGVHEQYF
13	-	TRBJ1-1	-	TRBV4-1	TGCGCCAGCAGCCAAACAGGTAACTTAGGAGCTTTCTTT	CASSQTGNLGAFF
16	TRBD2	TRBJ2-3	-	TRBV29-1	TGCAGCGTTGTTCCACCTAGCGGGAGGGTGGCAGATACGCAGTATTTT	CSVVPPSGRVADTQYF
15	-	TRBJ2-7	-	TRBV19	TGTGCCAGTAGTATTGGTCCGGGAACCTCCTACGAGCAGTACTTC	CASSIGPGTSYEQYF
15	-	TRBJ2-5	-	TRBV11-2	TGTGCCAGCAGCTTAGGGGCATATAGTCAAGAGACCCAGTACTTC	CASSLGAYSQETQYF
13	-	TRBJ1-2	-	TRBV7-9	TGTGCCAGCAGCTTAGTGACAGACAATGGCTACACCTTC	CASSLVTDNGYTF
13	-	TRBJ2-3	-	TRBV27	TGTGCCAGCAGAAATTCGGGGACAGATACGCAGTATTTT	CASRNSGTDTQYF
13	TRBD1	TRBJ1-2	-	TRBV6-5	TGTGCCAGCACAGGGGGAACCGCTGATGGCTACACCTTC	CASTGGTADGYTF
16	-	TRBJ2-2	-	TRBV5-1	TGCGCCAGCAGCTTGGATTTGATTAGCGGTGGCGGGGAGCTGTTTTTT	CASSLDLISGGGELFF
15	-	TRBJ2-3	-	TRBV6-5	TGTGCCAGCAGTTACATGGCAGGGCGGTTAGATACGCAGTATTTT	CASSYMAGRLDTQYF
14	-	TRBJ2-7	-	TRBV5-4	TGTGCCAGCAGCTTGGGGGCCAATCTCTACGAGCAGTACTTC	CASSLGANLYEQYF
16	TRBD2	TRBJ2-2	-	TRBV7-3	TGTGCCAGCAGCTTCGGGACTAGCGGTTACACCGGGGAGCTGTTTTTT	CASSFGTSGYTGELFF
16	-	TRBJ1-5	-	TRBV15	TGTGCCACCAGCAGAGATCGTAGCGGAGCGAATCAGCCCCAGCATTTT	CATSRDRSGANQPQHF
15	-	TRBJ1-1	few	TRBV4-3	TGCGCCAGCAGCCAAATTCTAGGGGGAAACACTGAAGCTTTCTTT	CASSQILGGNTEAFF
14	TRBD1	TRBJ1-3	-	TRBV29-1	TGCAGCGTTGAATATTGGGACAGGGGAAACACCATATATTTT	CSVEYWDRGNTIYF
16	TRBD2	TRBJ2-7	-	TRBV5-4	TGTGCCAGCAGCGAAGCCGGGACTAGCTTTTTTGGGGAGCAGTACTTC	CASSEAGTSFFGEQYF
16	-	TRBJ2-3	-	TRBV6-2/TRBV6-3	TGTGCCAGCAGTTACATCACGATTACTAGCACAGATACGCAGTATTTT	CASSYITITSTDTQYF
12	-	TRBJ1-1	-	TRBV30	TGTGCCTGGAGTAGGCTAGCCGCCGAAGCTTTCTTT	CAWSRLAAEAFF
13	-	TRBJ1-2	-	TRBV7-9	TGTGCCAGCAGCACAGCCGAGGAGGCTGGCTACACCTTC	CASSTAEEAGYTF
13	TRBD1	TRBJ1-1	-	TRBV18	TGTGCCAGCTTCCAGGGGGCTGGAACTGAAGCTTTCTTT	CASFQGAGTEAFF
15	-	TRBJ1-5	-	TRBV19	TGTGCCAGTAGTATGGCCCGCCTGAGCAATCAGCCCCAGCATTTT	CASSMARLSNQPQHF
15	-	TRBJ1-1	-	TRBV25-1	TGTGCCAGCACCACTGGGTGGGCTCCGAACACTGAAGCTTTCTTT	CASTTGWAPNTEAFF
14	-	TRBJ2-1	-	TRBV5-1	TGCGCCAGCAGCTTGTCCGGCATGGGGGGTGAGCAGTTCTTC	CASSLSGMGGEQFF
13	-	TRBJ1-1	-	TRBV19	TGTGCCAGTAGTAGCAGGACAATCACTGAAGCTTTCTTT	CASSSRTITEAFF
16	TRBD1	TRBJ1-2	-	TRBV6-6	TGTGCCAGCAGGTATTCGAGACAGGGGGATGGCTATGGCTACACCTTC	CASRYSRQGDGYGYTF
14	-	TRBJ1-2	-	TRBV5-6	TGTGCCAGCAGCTTGGCCGGGTCAGATCATGGCTACACCTTC	CASSLAGSDHGYTF
16	-	TRBJ1-2	-	TRBV27	TGTGCCAGCAGTCTTGGGGCCGGTACCTTTAACTATGGCTACACCTTC	CASSLGAGTFNYGYTF
13	-	TRBJ2-3	-	TRBV7-9	TGTGCCAGCAGCTTGGACATCACAGATACGCGGTATTTT	CASSLDITDTRYF
17	TRBD2	TRBJ2-7	few	TRBV30	TGTGCCTGGAGCCCAACTAGCGGAAAACAACTCTCCTACGAGCAGTACTTC	CAWSPTSGKQLSYEQYF
17	-	TRBJ1-1	once	TRBV6-6	TGTGCCAGCAGTCCCCGGGGGGGTTTAGTACCGGGCACTGAAGCTTTCTTT	CASSPRGGLVPGTEAFF
13	-	TRBJ2-1	-	TRBV5-4	TGTGCCAGCAGCTTGGATCGCGCCAATGAGCAGTTCTTC	CASSLDRANEQFF
15	-	TRBJ1-2	-	TRBV5-6	TGTGCCAGCAGCTTGGCGGGGGGCGCTAACTATGGCTACACCTTC	CASSLAGGANYGYTF
13	-	TRBJ1-2	-	TRBV7-2	TGTGCCAGCAGCTTAACCGGTGGCTATGGCTACACCTTC	CASSLTGGYGYTF
20	TRBD1	TRBJ2-6	-	TRBV14	TGTGCCAGCAGCCACAATATGAGAGACAGGGGAAGATTGGGGGCCAACGTCCTGACTTTC	CASSHNMRDRGRLGANVLTF
15	-	TRBJ2-1	-	TRBV20-1	TGCAGTGCTAGTGGAAAGCGCCATACCTACAATGAGCAGTTCTTC	CSASGKRHTYNEQFF
15	-	TRBJ2-7	-	TRBV18	TGTGCCAGTTCACCCTTTGTCAGGGAAGCCGACGAGCAGTACTTC	CASSPFVREADEQYF
14	TRBD1	TRBJ1-5	-	TRBV19	TGTGCCAGTAGTATGACAGGGGATAAGGAGCCCCAGCATTTT	CASSMTGDKEPQHF
10	-	TRBJ1-1	-	TRBV19	TGTGCCAGTGAGGACACTGAAGCTTTCTTT	CASEDTEAFF
14	TRBD1	TRBJ1-2	-	TRBV30	TGTGCCTGGAGTGTAAACAGGGGTGTCAATGGCTACACCTTC	CAWSVNRGVNGYTF